The 25 T cell receptor beta chains listed next were all sequenced from one sample in a study of cytomegalovirus exposure and HLA in healthy donors. The PCR employed 60 Vbeta primers together with 13 Jbeta primers. Repertoires were generated with immunoSEQ multiplex PCR, while TCRdb's copy carries only in-frame clones and drops some. This sample carries about 140,000 clones, approximately 71% of them seen once, and the ten largest clones take approximately 3.2%. The sample comprised PBMCs. The receptors stem from a man aged 35-49 years in good health and CMV-seronegative.

J is TRBJ2-3 and V is TRBV9; 8 bases are shared with TRBD2. The CDR3 extends over 17 amino acids. CDR1 and CDR2 (germline): SGDLS, YYNGEE. J lost 5 bases, V lost 4 bases, and 15 bases had no gene match. For the CDR3, the DNA is TGTGCCAGCAGCCTTCGTGGGAGCGGGGGAAGCGGAGATACGCAGTATTTT. It specifies CASSLRGSGGSGDTQYF. Full variable domain (remainder filled in from reference TRBV9 and TRBJ2-3): DSGVTQTPKHLITATGQRVTLRCSPRSGDLSVYWYQQSLDQGLQFLIQYYNGEERAKGNILERFSAQQFPDLHSELNLSSLELGDSALYFCASSLRGSGGSGDTQYFGPGTRLTVL.

This clone occurred once. The genes are TRBV4-2 and TRBJ2-3; 7 bases align to TRBD2. Germline CDR1 LGHNA, CDR2 YNFKEQ. The CDR3 contains 17 residues. The ends lost 1 base at V and 2 bases at J; junction bases unmatched: 9. The CDR3: CASSQAPLGGSTDTQYF. CDR3 in DNA: TGTGCCAGCAGCCAAGCCCCCCTGGGGGGGTCCACAGATACGCAGTATTTT.

CDR3 nucleotides: TGTGCCAGTGGGGATACAGGGGGCGGAACTGAAGCTTTCTTT. It translates to CASGDTGGGTEAFF. The chain recombines TRBV6-6 with TRBJ1-1; 9 nucleotides line up with TRBD1. CDR1 is MNHNY, CDR2 SVGAGI, per germline (reference sequence). The CDR3 is 14 residues long. Trimming at V came to 9 bases and at J to 5 bases, leaving 10 bases not matched to a gene.

V usage is TRBV9 and J usage is TRBJ2-1; weak D call: TRBD1 (5 bases). Germline V lookup: CDR1 SGDLS, CDR2 YYNGEE. The CDR3 contains 13 residues. V shed 4 bases and J shed 9 bases, with 14 bases lying between them. CDR3 region: CASSLSTVGEQFF. The DNA for the CDR3 is TGTGCCAGCAGCCTTTCGACAGTCGGTGAGCAGTTCTTC.

The V gene is TRBV19, the J gene TRBJ2-6; TRBD1 matches at 7 bases. The CDR3 has 15 amino acids. V shed 6 bases, J shed 1 base, and the junction held 3 bases outside the gene matches. Germline V gene sequence: CDR1 LNHDA, CDR2 SQIVND (reference sequence). As DNA, the CDR3 is TGTGCCAGTAGCCTCAGGGGGTCTGGGGCCAACGTCCTGACTTTC. It encodes CASSLRGSGANVLTF.

This clone was seen a single time. The chain recombines TRBV6-5 with TRBJ1-1; D not certain. Germline V lookup: CDR1 MNHEY, CDR2 SVGAGI. The V gene lost 0 bases and the J gene lost 4 bases, with 12 bases spanning the gap. The CDR3 has 15 amino acids. The CDR3 loop is CASSYSILTGTEAFF. In DNA form, the CDR3 reads TGTGCCAGCAGTTACTCGATCCTTACGGGCACTGAAGCTTTCTTT.

The chain recombines TRBV7-9 with TRBJ1-6, with no clear D. Germline CDR1 reads SEHNR; CDR2 reads FQNEAQ (reference sequence). This CDR3 has 15 residues. V was cut by 6 bases and J by 5 bases, with 14 bases left in between. The CDR3 is CASSHRFGDNSPLHF. CDR3 bases: TGTGCCAGCAGTCACCGCTTCGGGGATAATTCACCCCTCCACTTT.

The chain combines TRBV18 with TRBJ2-7, with D possibly being TRBD2 (6 bases). The CDR3 is 15 residues long. Germline assignment: CDR1 KGHSH and CDR2 LQKENI. Deletions cut 6 bases from V and 0 bases from J, with 15 bases between. CDR3 region: CASSQDGGNSYEQYF. The CDR3 DNA sequence: TGTGCCAGCTCCCAGGACGGGGGAAACTCCTACGAGCAGTACTTC.

V usage is TRBV4-2 and J usage is TRBJ2-7, with D possibly matching TRBD2 (5 bases). In germline, CDR1 is LGHNA, CDR2 YNFKEQ. V shed 2 bases and J shed 2 bases, with 13 bases lying between them. This CDR3 has 15 residues. The CDR3 here is CASSQNQWRAYEQYF. The CDR3 DNA follows: TGTGCCAGCAGCCAAAATCAGTGGCGGGCCTACGAGCAGTACTTC.

This chain uses TRBV19 with TRBJ1-6, with TRBD1 matching over 10 bases. V was clipped by 3 bases and J by 9 bases; unmatched bases: 14. CDR3 length: 18 residues. Germline assignment: CDR1 LNHDA and CDR2 SQIVND (reference sequence). CDR3 amino acids: CASSIETGGLSKVSPLHF. The CDR3 region has the DNA TGTGCCAGTAGTATCGAGACAGGGGGCCTCTCTAAAGTTTCACCCCTCCACTTT.

The chain carries TRBV9 and TRBJ2-3; 9 nucleotides agree with TRBD2. CDR3 length: 16 amino acids. V shed 0 bases, J shed 4 bases, and the junction held 6 bases outside the gene matches. Germline V gives CDR1 SGDLS, CDR2 YYNGEE. In DNA, the CDR3 is TGTGCCAGCAGCGTAGTGGTAGCGGGGGACTCAGATACGCAGTATTTT. Its translation: CASSVVVAGDSDTQYF.

This chain joins TRBV11-1 and TRBJ2-3; 13 nucleotides agree with TRBD2. The CDR3 contains 16 residues. Germline lookup yields CDR1 SGHAT and CDR2 FQDESV (reference sequence). Losses at the gene ends were 5 bases for V and 2 bases for J; bases not matched to a gene: 4. As DNA, the CDR3 is TGTGCCAGCAGCCCGGGACTAGCGGGGAACACAGATACGCAGTATTTT. It translates to CASSPGLAGNTDTQYF.

The rearrangement uses TRBV7-3 and TRBJ2-6; TRBD1 agrees at 9 bases. The V gene's germline CDR1 is SGHTA and CDR2 FQGTGA. The length of the CDR3 is 17 residues. Losses at the gene ends were 4 bases for V and 1 base for J; bases not matched to a gene: 5. DNA for the CDR3: TGTGCCAGCAGCTCCACAGGGGGCGCGTCTGGGGCCAACGTCCTGACTTTC. Translated, it gives CASSSTGGASGANVLTF.

CDR3 amino acids: CASSQSTRGPYEQYF. For the CDR3, the DNA is TGCGCCAGCAGTCAATCGACTAGAGGGCCCTACGAGCAGTACTTC. V is TRBV23-1 and J is TRBJ2-7; weak D call: TRBD2 (6 bases). TRBV23-1 is placed among ORFs of uncertain function. The CDR3 is made up of 15 amino acids. V lost 0 bases and J 2 bases, leaving 11 bases between the germline ends.

The CDR3 here is CASSFRDYIPSSGNTIYF. Written as DNA, the CDR3 is TGTGCCAGCAGCTTTAGAGACTATATCCCGTCCTCTGGAAACACCATATATTTT. The rearrangement links TRBV5-6 to TRBJ1-3, with D hard to call. Trimming shortened V by 2 bases and J by 0 bases, and 18 bases separated the two germline ends. CDR1 is SGHDT, CDR2 YYEEEE, per germline. The CDR3 extends over 18 amino acids.

This clone was observed once. The chain has TRBV5-4 and TRBJ2-7; 8 nucleotides agree with TRBD1. Trimming removed 0 bases from V and 6 bases from J; junction bases left unmatched: 5. CDR3 length: 14 residues. The germline V gene has CDR1 SGHNT and CDR2 YYREEE (reference sequence). As DNA, the CDR3 is TGTGCCAGCAGCTTGGAGGACAGGGATCGCGAGCAGTACTTC. This gives the protein CASSLEDRDREQYF. Combining the CDR3 with reference TRBV5-4 and TRBJ2-7 gives the whole variable domain ETGVTQSPTHLIKTRGQQVTLRCSSQSGHNTVSWYQQALGQGPQFIFQYYREEENGRGNFPPRFSGLQFPNYSSELNVNALELDDSALYLCASSLEDRDREQYFGPGTRLTVT.

V and J are TRBV2 and TRBJ2-1; D is undetermined. V lost 6 bases and J 1 base, leaving 7 bases between the germline ends. The CDR3 is made up of 13 amino acids. Looked up from germline, CDR1 is SNHLY and CDR2 is FYNNEI. CDR3 protein: CASRQTSYNEQFF. Here the CDR3 DNA reads TGTGCCAGCAGACAGACATCCTACAATGAGCAGTTCTTC.

This chain links TRBV18 with TRBJ2-5; tentative D call: TRBD2 (5 bases). Germline CDR1 is KGHSH and CDR2 is LQKENI. V was shortened by 0 bases and J by 5 bases, with 13 bases between the two germline ends. This CDR3 has 15 residues. The CDR3 spells CASSPPAGLWETQYF. CDR3 nucleotides: TGTGCCAGCTCACCACCGGCGGGCTTATGGGAGACCCAGTACTTC. Variable domain in full (rest from reference TRBV18 and TRBJ2-5): NAGVMQNPRHLVRRRGQEARLRCSPMKGHSHVYWYRQLPEEGLKFMVYLQKENIIDESGMPKERFSAEFPKEGPSILRIQQVVRGDSAAYFCASSPPAGLWETQYFGPGTRLLVL.

This clone has more than one count but fewer than ten. CDR3 sequence: CASSFDRDTEAFF. Written as DNA, the CDR3 is TGTGCCAGCAGCTTTGACAGGGACACTGAAGCTTTCTTT. V is TRBV5-5 and J is TRBJ1-1, with 7 bases that match TRBD1. The CDR3 is made up of 13 amino acids. Germline V lookup: CDR1 SGHKS, CDR2 YYEKEE (reference sequence). V dropped 2 bases and J dropped 3; count of bases not matched to a gene: 1.

The chain recombines TRBV14 with TRBJ1-2, with unresolved D. This CDR3 region has 15 residues. CDR1 SGHDN and CDR2 FVKESK come from the germline V gene. The V gene lost 1 base and the J gene lost 4 bases, with 13 bases spanning the gap. CDR3 protein: CASSQVGAKSYGYTF. The CDR3 DNA reads as TGTGCCAGCAGCCAAGTTGGAGCTAAATCCTATGGCTACACCTTC.

The gene calls are TRBV7-9 and TRBJ2-1; TRBD2 agrees at 8 bases. With V trimmed by 1 base and J by 11 bases, 10 bases remained unmatched. Germline V gene lookup returns CDR1 SEHNR and CDR2 FQNEAQ (reference sequence). The CDR3 totals 15 residues. The CDR3 DNA follows: TGTGCCAGCAGCTTAGGGGACGGGGGGGCTCCGAAGCAGTTCTTC. Its translation: CASSLGDGGAPKQFF.

The V gene is TRBV9, the J gene TRBJ1-1, with 9 bases lining up with TRBD1. This CDR3 is 15 amino acids long. Trimming at V came to 3 bases and at J to 1 base, leaving 4 bases not matched to a gene. Germline values: CDR1 SGDLS, CDR2 YYNGEE. CDR3 coding DNA: TGTGCCAGCAGCGGGACAGGGGCGCGGAACACTGAAGCTTTCTTT. Its protein is CASSGTGARNTEAFF.

This rearrangement joins TRBV7-2 to TRBJ2-5, with D perhaps matching TRBD2 (5 bases). The CDR3 extends over 13 amino acids. The V gene's germline CDR1 is SGHTA and CDR2 FQGNSA. With 2 bases removed from V and 6 bases from J, the gap between germline ends came to 10 bases. This CDR3 reads CASSLSGIQTQYF. CDR3 coding DNA: TGTGCCAGCAGCTTATCCGGGATACAGACCCAGTACTTC.

The J gene is TRBJ2-1, the V gene TRBV4-3, with TRBD2 matching over 12 bases. The germline CDR1 and CDR2 sequences are LGHNA and YSLEER. The CDR3 totals 18 residues. The junction had 7 bases not matched to a gene; V was cut back by 0 bases and J by 4 bases. CDR3 protein: CASSQDWLAGGIYNEQFF. The CDR3 bases are TGCGCCAGCAGCCAAGATTGGCTAGCGGGGGGGATATACAATGAGCAGTTCTTC.

The chain joins TRBV15 to TRBJ1-4, with TRBD1 matching 7 bases. Germline lookup yields CDR1 LNHNV and CDR2 YYDKDF (reference sequence). Unmatched junction bases numbered 8, after V lost 3 bases and J lost 7 bases. This CDR3 has 15 amino acids. The CDR3 coding sequence is TGTGCCACCAGCAGGGAGACAGGGACTCCTGAAAAACTGTTTTTT. This encodes CATSRETGTPEKLFF.